This passage covers 5 T cell receptor beta chains from one sample sequenced in a study of cytomegalovirus exposure and HLA in healthy donors. The study ran its PCR with 60 Vbeta and 13 Jbeta primers. Assay used: immunoSEQ multiplex PCR; TCRdb lists only in-frame clones, some missing. The sample holds about 200,000 clones, around four fifths seen once. Sequencing was carried out using PBMCs. All receptors come from a woman aged 45-60 years in good health and CMV-seropositive.

The rearrangement joins TRBV19 to TRBJ2-7; D possibly corresponds to TRBD1 (6 bases). The CDR3 covers 14 residues. Deletions cut 5 bases from V and 4 bases from J, with 15 bases between. CDR1 is LNHDA, CDR2 SQIVND, per germline (reference sequence). CDR3 nucleotide sequence: TGTGCCAGTAGTCGGCCAGGGGTTCCGTACGAGCAGTACTTC. Protein sequence: CASSRPGVPYEQYF.

This clone turned up a few times. The J gene is TRBJ1-1, the V gene TRBV7-2, with TRBD1 matching over 7 bases. In germline, CDR1 is SGHTA, CDR2 FQGNSA. J lost 2 bases, V lost 2 bases, and 5 bases had no gene match. CDR3 length: 15 residues. This CDR3 reads CASSLLGQINTEAFF. CDR3 in DNA: TGTGCCAGCAGCTTATTGGGACAGATAAACACTGAAGCTTTCTTT.

This clone was counted a single time. The chain uses TRBV29-1 and TRBJ2-1; 13 bases are shared with TRBD2. Germline V lookup: CDR1 SQVTM, CDR2 ANQGSEA. Germline trimming cut 5 bases from V and 7 bases from J; bases unmatched to any gene: 8. The CDR3 consists of 15 residues. The CDR3 DNA sequence: TGCAGCGTTTGGGGGGGACTAGCGGGAAGGAATGAGCAGTTCTTC. This translates into CSVWGGLAGRNEQFF.

V gene TRBV11-2 combines with J gene TRBJ2-1, with a tentative D call TRBD2 (5 bases). Germline CDR1 and CDR2: SGHAT and FQNNGV. The CDR3 covers 16 residues. V was clipped by 1 base and J by 0 bases, with 10 bases between them. The CDR3 region is CASSLVSASSYNEQFF. The DNA of the CDR3 is TGTGCCAGCAGCTTAGTTAGCGCAAGCTCCTACAATGAGCAGTTCTTC.

V is TRBV11-2 and J is TRBJ1-3; TRBD1 matches at 10 bases. This CDR3 spans 15 amino acids. The J segment lost 7 bases and the V segment lost 3 bases, leaving 6 bases of the junction unmatched. Germline V gives CDR1 SGHAT, CDR2 FQNNGV. The CDR3 protein is CASSFFRTGGNTIYF. The CDR3 coding sequence is TGTGCCAGCAGCTTCTTCAGGACAGGGGGTAACACCATATATTTT.